This TCR beta chain was sequenced in a study of CD8+ T cells in alopecia areata (dated by TCRdb to 2017 to 2018). General notes on the study: Treated patients were enrolled in an open-label pilot trial of oral tofacitinib at 5 to 10 mg twice daily for moderate-to-severe alopecia areata. Patients stayed on tofacitinib for 6 to 18 months and then had 6 months of follow-up off drug so that delayed response and recurrence could be assessed. The RNA source kit depended on sample type: the PAXgene miRNA kit for fixed scalp, the miRNeasy kit for PBMCs, and the RNeasy kit for mouse skin. Amplification of TCRbeta CDR3 regions was done by immunoSEQ multiplex PCR using 35 Vbeta forward primers and 13 Jbeta reverse primers. Scalp clonality was compared among normal scalp (n=4), patchy alopecia areata scalp (n=8), and alopecia totalis/universalis scalp (n=8). On the human side, TCRbeta sequencing was run on scalp tissue and on sorted CD4+ and CD8+ peripheral blood T cells from healthy controls and from alopecia areata patients with either patchy or totalis/universalis disease. In both human patients and the C3H/HeJ mouse model, the study applied high-throughput TCRbeta sequencing to look at T cell clonal expansion in alopecia areata. Biopsies were taken from tofacitinib-treated patients at baseline and at 4 and 24 weeks of treatment, and a later scalp biopsy was taken in several of the tofacitinib-treated patients. Disease severity in treated patients was measured with the SALT score, which quantifies the percentage of affected scalp surface area.

A few counts support this clone. The clone's antigen remains unknown. No base quality information exists; no much larger clone differs at one position. Library construction relied on the immunoSEQ multiplex PCR assay. To provide template for TCR sequencing, every sample had RNA extracted and reverse transcribed into cDNA. First-strand cDNA was synthesized using SuperScript III with a 2:1 mix of oligo-dT and random hexamers. A synthetic immune receptor repertoire was used to gauge amplification bias, and whatever bias remained was removed computationally. Concerning the study's data processing: After raw reads were preprocessed to remove errors, the CDR3 was defined following IMGT conventions as running from the conserved cysteine to phenylalanine. Clonality was computed as 1 minus the Shannon entropy, with the entropy normalized by log2 of the number of productive unique TCRs. CD4 or CD8 identity of scalp clones was inferred by cross-referencing scalp TCRbeta sequences with sorted blood CD4 and CD8 repertoires. TCRdb obtained this table from immuneACCESS and retained in-frame rearrangements with V and J assigned. These tables miss some clones; where compared with another copy, unresolved V genes account for less than half of the shortfall, and the remainder is unexplained. V, J and clone size are those of that table, while D and trimming were read from the DNA. For this sample there are just under 65,000 clones; approximately 44% appear just once. In total, the top ten clones hold over 20% of the sample.

The CDR3 runs 15 amino acids, cysteine and phenylalanine included. Kept here is only the CDR3 DNA, which spans 45 bases and is read in frame from base 1. The germline V gene sets CDR1 to MDHEN and CDR2 to SYDVKM. Relative to germline, V is 7 bases shorter and J is 4 bases shorter, with 19 bases between their ends. Beyond this particular receptor, the publication reports: Shared TCR sequences between patients were less evident than in mice, which may be partly attributable to HLA diversity in the patient population. Compared with normal scalp, lesional scalp had higher clonality and more expanded CD8+ clones, particularly in alopecia totalis/universalis, a pattern that suggests antigenic drive. During tofacitinib treatment, many expanded lesional clones remained in scalp and blood, and this persistence may partly explain relapse after treatment is stopped. Resident alphabeta T cells in normal human skin are also sequenced, complicating scalp TCR repertoire analysis, unlike mouse skin dominated by gammadelta T cells. With tofacitinib, both scalp clonality and the number of expanded CD8+ clones among the top 100 scalp clones went down significantly. Because the treated cohort was small and had only one nonresponder, larger studies are needed to examine links between baseline CD8+ expansion and response.

What this sample's treatment or condition label stands for: oral pan-JAK inhibitor, 5-10 mg twice daily. Lesional scalp punch biopsies and peripheral blood were obtained from alopecia areata patients. PBMCs were separated by density centrifugation and stained for CD3, CD4 and CD8, after which CD4+ and CD8+ T cells were sorted on a FACSAria. The sequence was obtained from a human donor with alopecia areata. The chain is assembled from TRBV28 and TRBJ1-1; no D gene can be assigned with confidence. This specimen consisted of CD8+ T cells sorted from blood, obtained at approximately week 36, from a patient treated with tofacitinib. The DNA is as follows: TGTGCCAGCACCGACAACCCCTCGGTTGGCACTGAAGCTTTCTTT. It encodes CASTDNPSVGTEAFF. Here the CDR3 is joined to the reference TRBV28 and TRBJ1-1 genes, and the full variable domain is: DVKVTQSSRYLVKRTGEKVFLECVQDMDHENMFWYRQDPGLGLRLIYFSYDVKMKEKGDIPEGYSVSREKKERFSLILESASTNQTSMYLCASTDNPSVGTEAFFGQGTRLTVV.